This TCR beta chain was identified in a study of cytomegalovirus exposure and HLA in healthy donors. The J segment lost 0 bases and the V segment lost 4 bases, leaving 4 bases of the junction unmatched. Per germline, CDR1 SGHRS and CDR2 YFSETQ. This CDR3 has 18 residues. Study-wide points: A list of approximately 160 TCR beta chains associated with cytomegalovirus was given.

The PCR made use of 60 Vbeta and 13 Jbeta primers. Clones were read by immunoSEQ multiplex PCR, and TCRdb kept only the in-frame ones, dropping some. The data hold 150,000 to 200,000 clones, with 70% to 80% observed a single time. Of note for this clone: As yet, its antigen is unknown.

This sequence was found in a woman in her forties or fifties in good health and CMV-seronegative. V usage is TRBV5-1 and J usage is TRBJ2-2, with 15 bases identical to TRBD2. The source material was PBMCs. The CDR3 protein is CASSPGLAGGTNTGELFF. CDR3 bases: TGCGCCAGCAGCCCGGGACTAGCGGGGGGCACGAACACCGGGGAGCTGTTTTTT.